A selection of T cell receptor beta chains follows, all from one sample in a study. TCRdb analysed the RT-PCR reads with MiXCR anew, one entry per CDR3 protein. The table includes more than 550,000 distinct CDR3 sequences, 13% to 15% detected once. Sequences were obtained from memory CD4+ T cells from blood. Receptors were obtained from a female donor in good health, serving as a healthy control. Both conserved end residues are part of each CDR3. The order of the fields is clone size, J gene, V gene, D gene, CDR3 protein, CDR3 DNA. D genes are given only for firm matches. Not all rows give a size; the values are once, few, many and, for expanded clones, a class.

few | TRBJ1-1 | TRBV29-1 | NA | CSVEIRSWNTEAFF | TGCAGCGTTGAAATCAGGTCCTGGAACACTGAAGCTTTCTTT
few | TRBJ1-3 | TRBV7-9 | TRBD1 | CASSLGGRDRAGNTIYF | TGTGCCAGCAGCTTAGGAGGGCGGGACAGGGCTGGAAACACCATATATTTT
few | TRBJ2-2 | TRBV7-9 | TRBD2 | CASSLARTSGSANTGELFF | TGTGCCAGCAGCTTAGCGCGGACTAGCGGGAGTGCGAACACCGGGGAGCTGTTTTTT
many | TRBJ2-3 | TRBV18 | NA | CASSPGVDTQYF | TGTGCCAGCAGCCCGGGGGTGGATACGCAGTATTTT
NA | TRBJ1-5 | TRBV7-9 | TRBD1 | CASSLRTGRDEHF | TGTGCCAGCAGCCTCCGGACAGGCCGTGACGAGCATTTT
many | TRBJ1-5 | TRBV6-5 | NA | CASSSVGAYQPQHF | TGTGCCAGCAGTTCGGTAGGCGCGTATCAGCCCCAGCATTTT
NA | TRBJ1-6 | TRBV11-2 | NA | CASSLSQVQGSPLHF | TGTGCCAGCAGCTTATCTCAGGTTCAGGGTTCACCCCTCCACTTT
many | TRBJ2-1 | TRBV24-1 | NA | CATSPRGTALGEQFF | TGTGCCACCAGCCCTCGGGGGACAGCACTGGGCGAGCAGTTCTTC
few | TRBJ2-7 | TRBV20-1 | TRBD1 | CSAPDRVNDEQYF | TGCAGTGCCCCGGACAGGGTGAACGACGAGCAGTACTTC
many | TRBJ1-1 | TRBV4-1 | NA | CASSQPNQGRTEAFF | TGCGCCAGCAGCCAGCCCAACCAGGGTCGGACTGAAGCTTTCTTT
many | TRBJ2-3 | TRBV24-1 | TRBD1 | CATGHWQGASDTQYF | TGTGCCACCGGACATTGGCAGGGGGCATCAGATACGCAGTATTTT
many | TRBJ2-2 | TRBV6-2/TRBV6-3 | TRBD1 | CASSDRANTGELFF | TGTGCCAGCAGCGACAGGGCGAACACCGGGGAGCTGTTTTTT
NA | TRBJ2-1 | TRBV7-2 | TRBD1 | CASSYPRDRGFSSYNEQFF | TGTGCCAGCAGCTACCCCCGGGACAGGGGGTTTAGCTCCTACAATGAGCAGTTCTTC
NA | TRBJ2-3 | TRBV27 | TRBD2 | CASSSTSGRGTQYF | TGTGCCAGCAGTTCGACTAGCGGGAGAGGTACGCAGTATTTT
NA | TRBJ2-3 | TRBV11-2 | NA | CASSRSTGQGTQYF | TGTGCCAGCAGCCGCTCCACAGGCCAGGGTACGCAGTATTTT
few | TRBJ1-6 | TRBV4-2 | NA | CASSQGQDSSSYNSPLHF | TGTGCCAGCAGCCAAGGACAGGACAGTAGCTCCTATAATTCACCCCTCCACTTT
few | TRBJ2-2 | TRBV6-1 | TRBD1 | CASRSGGASTGELFF | TGTGCCAGCAGGTCAGGGGGCGCGAGCACCGGGGAGCTGTTTTTT
once | TRBJ2-1 | TRBV28 | NA | CASSLGGPILNEQLF | TGTGCCAGCAGTCTGGGGGGACCGATTTTGAATGAGCAGTTATTC
NA | TRBJ2-2 | TRBV4-3 | NA | CASSQRNPQPGELFF | TGCGCCAGCAGCCAAAGGAACCCCCAACCCGGGGAGCTGTTTTTT
NA | TRBJ2-7 | TRBV7-8 | NA | CASSLAARYEQYF | TGTGCCAGCAGCTTAGCAGCTCGGTACGAGCAGTACTTC
few | TRBJ1-6 | TRBV20-1 | NA | CSAGGQGNSPLHF | TGCAGTGCTGGGGGGCAGGGAAATTCACCCCTCCACTTT
many | TRBJ2-1 | TRBV20-1 | NA | CSASFQEEEQFF | TGCAGTGCTAGTTTTCAAGAAGAGGAGCAGTTCTTC
NA | TRBJ2-4 | TRBV7-8 | NA | CASSLGQGRYPSGLNIQYF | TGTGCCAGCAGCTTAGGCCAGGGACGGTACCCCTCCGGGTTAAACATTCAGTACTTC
few | TRBJ1-6 | TRBV20-1 | NA | CSAQLESNSPLHF | TGCAGTGCACAATTGGAAAGTAATTCACCCCTCCACTTT
few | TRBJ2-3 | TRBV3-1 | NA | CASSLSLSLTDTQYF | TGTGCCAGCAGCCTCTCGCTGAGCCTCACAGATACGCAGTATTTT
NA | TRBJ1-3 | TRBV5-6 | NA | CASSLVSWGTGNTIYF | TGTGCCAGCAGCTTGGTCTCATGGGGGACAGGAAACACCATATATTTT
NA | TRBJ1-2 | TRBV6-5 | NA | CASSPVRVVYGYTF | TGTGCCAGCAGCCCCGTCAGGGTGGTCTATGGCTACACCTTC
many | TRBJ1-3 | TRBV12-3/TRBV12-4 | TRBD1 | CASSSFWSWDSSGNTIYF | TGTGCCAGCAGTTCATTTTGGTCCTGGGACAGCTCTGGAAACACCATATATTTT
many | TRBJ1-6 | TRBV7-8 | NA | CASSLLTQSPLHF | TGTGCCAGCAGCTTACTAACTCAGTCACCCCTCCACTTT
NA | TRBJ2-1 | TRBV6-1 | NA | CASSEASDNEQFF | TGTGCCAGCAGTGAAGCTTCAGACAATGAGCAGTTCTTC
few | TRBJ1-6 | TRBV28 | NA | CASSSGEGSDNSPLHF | TGTGCCAGCAGTTCGGGGGAAGGGAGCGATAATTCACCCCTCCACTTT
many | TRBJ2-2 | TRBV20-1 | NA | CSATKGRGELFF | TGCAGTGCTACCAAGGGACGCGGGGAGCTGTTTTTT
many | TRBJ2-1 | TRBV12-3/TRBV12-4 | TRBD2 | CASSLGLAENNEQFF | TGTGCCAGCAGTTTAGGCCTAGCGGAGAACAATGAGCAGTTCTTC
many | TRBJ2-7 | TRBV9 | TRBD1 | CASSLTGTEYEQYF | TGTGCCAGCAGCTTAACCGGGACAGAGTACGAGCAGTACTTC
few | TRBJ1-5 | TRBV7-9 | TRBD1 | CASSLELGDSQHF | TGTGCCAGCAGCTTAGAGCTCGGGGACAGCCAGCATTTT